This paragraph covers one TCR beta chain sequence. As yet, its antigen is unknown. This record comes from a study of OX40 agonist ivuxolimab in advanced cancers. The overall study: The patients received ivuxolimab by intravenous route every 2 weeks at 0.01 to 10 mg/kg.

CDR1 SGHNT and CDR2 YENEEA come from the germline V gene. The CDR3 loop spans 12 amino acids. Trimming pared 4 bases from V and 5 bases from J, leaving 8 bases between. Clones were sequenced by immunoSEQ multiplex PCR, and TCRdb holds only the in-frame ones, with some missing. The data contain 55,000 to 65,000 clones, 85% to 90% of them singletons. Whole-study results and caveats: Also present in some nonresponders was a low level of normalized T-cell clonal expansion.

The starting material was CD4+ or CD8+ T cells sorted from blood, obtained in a trial of the OX40 agonist ivuxolimab. This chain uses TRBV11-3 with TRBJ2-5; possible D gene TRBD2, 5 bases. This sequence was found in an adult with an advanced solid tumor such as melanoma, head and neck, liver or kidney cancer. The CDR3 DNA sequence: TGTGCCAGCAGCTCACCGGGGGAGACCCAGTACTTC. It is translated as CASSSPGETQYF.